A selection of T cell receptor beta chains follows, all from one sample in a study of CD8+ T cells in alopecia areata. Assay: immunoSEQ multiplex PCR; the TCRdb copy retains only in-frame clones and omits some. The repertoire holds about 150,000 clones, with less than 65% as singletons. Sequencing used CD8+ T cells sorted from blood. These receptors originate from a human donor in good health. Both conserved end residues are trimmed from each CDR3. Fields, in order: clone size, V gene, CDR3 protein. Size is omitted from some rows. Given values are once, few, many or a class for expanded clones.

>-|TRBV27
ASTFDGYTGELF
>-|TRBV13
ASSSPGTSGRYEQY
>few|TRBV6-5
ASSPDRFNEQF
>-|TRBV7-9
ASSLGSTYEQY
>-|TRBV9
ASSVVLAGGADTQY
>-|TRBV29-1
SVEVGTTGEQY
>few|TRBV7-9
ASSLEGAARVGT
>-|TRBV29-1
SVGGRASNEQF
>few|TRBV30
AWSRGIGTGELF
>-|TRBV15
ATSSGGSNQPQH
>-|TRBV27
ASSPKLGWDEQY
>few|TRBV29-1
SVELGASSYNEQF
>-|TRBV4-1
ASSSGQTANTGELF
>-|TRBV6-6
ASASSGTNEQF
>-|TRBV19
ASTPGPGTLTQPQH
>-|TRBV10-2
ASSAGELF
>few|TRBV29-1
SVEGASGRGDTQY
>few|TRBV29-1
SVEGGANEQF
>-|TRBV29-1
SVTPLRRGYT
>few|TRBV25-1
ASSGEMAGPVREQF
>few|TRBV29-1
SVRRGRF
>-|TRBV9
ASSSTGFSYGYT
>-|TRBV15
ATSREGGEQY
>-|TRBV5-1
ASSVDRGEQY
>-|TRBV7-9
ASSGSSYEQY
>-|TRBV12-5
ASQRGGETQY
>-|TRBV25-1
ASSEGPAGSSYNEQF
>-|TRBV28
ASSTIDSYIQY
>-|TRBV18
ASSPTSLAYEQY
>once|TRBV7-9
ASSLATSGSPHEQY
>few|TRBV25-1
ASSAGRTDTQY
>-|TRBV25-1
ASSSSWGYNEQF
>-|TRBV2
ASLLVPSDTQY
>-|TRBV13
ASSPPSPGLALNEQF
>-|TRBV29-1
SVITGEVYGYT
>few|TRBV6-5
ASSYRGHADTQY
>-|TRBV5-1
ASSLELTYEQY
>-|TRBV2
ASRESSGIQETQY
>-|TRBV7-7
ASSTGPGIEQY
>-|TRBV5-6
ASSFQGAVYEQY
>-|TRBV20-1
SADRRTEAF
>-|TRBV5-1
ASSLVFESYEQY
>-|TRBV19
ASSIYEGTFNTEAF
>-|TRBV28
ASSFFRDRVLLVPAYEQY
>-|TRBV4-1
ASSHKWTSGSEDTQY
>few|TRBV19
ASSEQGGTEAF
>-|TRBV28
ASSLSHNTGELF
>-|TRBV7-9
ASSLTGLAGDEQY
>-|TRBV7-9
ASLEQDRGNEQF